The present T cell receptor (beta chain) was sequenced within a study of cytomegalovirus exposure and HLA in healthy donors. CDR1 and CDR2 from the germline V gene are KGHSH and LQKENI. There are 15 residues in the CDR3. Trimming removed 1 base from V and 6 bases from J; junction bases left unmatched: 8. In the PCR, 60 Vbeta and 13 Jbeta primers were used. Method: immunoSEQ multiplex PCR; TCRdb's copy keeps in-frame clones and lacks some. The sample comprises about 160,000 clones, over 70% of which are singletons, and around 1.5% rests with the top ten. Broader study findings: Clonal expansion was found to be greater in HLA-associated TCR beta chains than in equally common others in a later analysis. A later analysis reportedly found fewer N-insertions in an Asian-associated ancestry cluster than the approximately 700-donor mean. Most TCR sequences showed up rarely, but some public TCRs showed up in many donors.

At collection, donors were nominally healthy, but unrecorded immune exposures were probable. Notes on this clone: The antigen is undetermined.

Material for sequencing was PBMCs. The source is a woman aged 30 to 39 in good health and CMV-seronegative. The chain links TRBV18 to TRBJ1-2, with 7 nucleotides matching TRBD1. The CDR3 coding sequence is TGTGCCAGCTCACCACGACAGGGAGATGTTAATGGCTACACCTTC. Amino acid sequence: CASSPRQGDVNGYTF.